Sequencing of this T cell receptor (beta chain) was carried out in a study of shared clonotypes between healthy human individuals. Study-level points and caveats: Large sequencing depth failed to make sorted-subset sequencing complete, rarefaction showed.

Trimming removed 0 bases from V and 7 bases from J; junction bases left unmatched: 7. Per the germline V gene, CDR1 is SGHDT and CDR2 is YYEEEE. The CDR3 is 16 residues long. Sequencing used immunoSEQ multiplex PCR; TCRdb keeps in-frame clones, though not all of them. In the table there are around 1.5 million clones, approximately 98% of which are singletons. Worth noting for this clone: Its antigen is currently unknown.

The sequencing input was naive CD4+ T cells sorted from blood. Specified subset: CD45RA+ positively selected. This clonotype was obtained from a man aged 25-40 years in good health. The V and J genes are TRBV5-6 and TRBJ2-2; 9 bases map to TRBD2. CDR3 region: CASSLEGLARFGELFF. As DNA, the CDR3 is TGTGCCAGCAGCTTGGAGGGACTAGCCCGTTTCGGGGAGCTGTTTTTT.